This is a list of T cell receptor beta chains from one sample in a study of T cell repertoires in cytomegalovirus infection. Their target antigens are unknown. From the reads, TCRdb called clonotypes with MiXCR, one entry per CDR3 protein. The table records hundreds of thousands of distinct CDR3 sequences, around a third of them present only once. Specimen: cultured PBMCs, collected from culture after CMV antigen stimulation. These TCRs come from a human donor in good health (CMV status not recorded). Some clones in this sample may be carry-over from other donors' samples. Both conserved end residues are part of each CDR3. D genes are given only for firm matches. Where a row states a size, it is once, few, many or the class of an expanded clone; other rows omit it.

many	13	.	TRBV12-3/TRBV12-4	TRBJ1-2	CASSLGLVYGYTF	TGTGCCAGCAGTCTCGGACTGGTCTATGGCTACACCTTC
.	15	.	TRBV18	TRBJ1-4	CASSPRDGNNEKLFF	TGTGCCAGCTCACCTCGAGACGGAAATAATGAAAAACTGTTTTTT
once	13	.	TRBV7-6	TRBJ2-7	CASSLDGRDEQYF	TGTGCCAGCAGCTTAGATGGACGGGACGAGCAGTACTTC
.	14	.	TRBV19	TRBJ1-2	CASSIGSFNYGYTF	TGTGCCAGTAGTATCGGCAGTTTTAACTATGGCTACACCTTC
.	12	.	TRBV6-6	TRBJ1-1	CASSYEGRQAFF	TGTGCCAGCAGTTACGAGGGCAGGCAAGCTTTCTTT
few	16	.	TRBV9	TRBJ2-1	CASSVAASSLYNEQFF	TGTGCCAGCAGCGTAGCTGCTAGTTCCCTCTACAATGAGCAGTTCTTC
.	15	.	TRBV20-1	TRBJ2-7	CSARDRNGGQYEQYF	TGCAGTGCTAGAGATCGGAACGGGGGGCAGTACGAGCAGTACTTC
.	15	.	TRBV12-3/TRBV12-4	TRBJ2-3	CASSSTPSGSDTQYF	TGTGCCAGCAGTAGCACCCCCTCGGGGTCAGATACGCAGTATTTT
few	17	.	TRBV12-5	TRBJ2-1	CASGPGTSVRSYNEQFF	TGTGCTAGTGGTCCCGGGACTTCCGTTCGCTCCTACAATGAGCAGTTCTTC
few	11	.	TRBV7-9	TRBJ2-3	CASSPISTQYF	TGTGCCAGCAGCCCCATCTCGACGCAGTATTTT
.	14	.	TRBV20-1	TRBJ2-5	CSASFMGPRETQYF	TGCAGTGCTAGTTTTATGGGGCCCCGAGAGACCCAGTACTTC
once	16	.	TRBV7-8	TRBJ2-3	CASSLEASVITDTQYF	TGTGCCAGCAGCTTAGAGGCCAGCGTAATCACAGATACGCAGTATTTT
few	15	.	TRBV2	TRBJ1-1	CASSDSTRMNTEAFF	TGTGCCAGCAGCGACTCGACAAGGATGAACACTGAAGCTTTCTTT
.	14	.	TRBV10-3	TRBJ1-1	CAISESGANTEAFF	TGTGCCATCAGTGAGTCGGGCGCGAACACTGAAGCTTTCTTT
few	14	.	TRBV12-3/TRBV12-4	TRBJ1-2	CASSQTGLNYGYTF	TGTGCCAGCAGCCAGACAGGCCTTAACTATGGCTACACCTTC
.	14	.	TRBV3-1	TRBJ2-2	CASRRDWDTGELFF	TGTGCCAGCAGACGGGACTGGGACACCGGGGAGCTGTTTTTT
.	20	TRBD2	TRBV12-3/TRBV12-4	TRBJ2-1	CASSFPSSGSASLPYNEQFF	TGTGCCAGCAGTTTCCCCTCTAGCGGGAGCGCATCTCTCCCTTACAATGAGCAGTTCTTC
.	13	TRBD2	TRBV7-7	TRBJ2-5	CASGAGVEETQYF	TGTGCCAGCGGGGCGGGAGTGGAAGAGACCCAGTACTTC
.	14	TRBD1	TRBV19	TRBJ2-2	CASHGTGVPGELFF	TGTGCCAGTCACGGGACAGGGGTTCCCGGGGAGCTGTTTTTT
.	14	TRBD1	TRBV19	TRBJ1-6	CASSITGGSSPLHF	TGTGCCAGTAGTATTACAGGGGGCTCTTCACCCCTCCACTTT
.	17	.	TRBV10-3	TRBJ2-4	CAISESRGTLAKNIQYF	TGTGCCATCAGTGAGTCTCGTGGCACGCTGGCCAAAAACATTCAGTACTTC
.	14	.	TRBV12-3/TRBV12-4	TRBJ1-1	CASSQLTENTEAFF	TGTGCCAGCAGCCAACTAACAGAGAACACTGAAGCTTTCTTT
.	13	.	TRBV5-4	TRBJ2-1	CASSREAYNEQFF	TGTGCCAGCAGCAGAGAGGCGTACAATGAGCAGTTCTTC
.	14	TRBD1	TRBV4-1	TRBJ1-4	CASSLSTGFEKLFF	TGCGCCAGCAGCCTATCGACAGGGTTCGAAAAACTGTTTTTT
.	14	.	TRBV27	TRBJ2-5	CARQGPGAEETQYF	TGTGCCAGACAGGGGCCGGGGGCTGAAGAGACCCAGTACTTC
many	17	TRBD2	TRBV4-3	TRBJ2-1	CASSQGLAGGNYNEQFF	TGCGCCAGCAGTCAGGGACTAGCGGGGGGTAACTACAATGAGCAGTTCTTC
many	12	.	TRBV7-2	TRBJ2-3	CASGARTDTQYF	TGTGCCAGCGGGGCTCGCACAGATACGCAGTATTTT
.	17	TRBD2	TRBV7-6	TRBJ2-3	CASSLTSGTSGTDTQYF	TGTGCCAGCAGCTTAACTTCCGGGACTAGCGGCACAGATACGCAGTATTTT
.	16	.	TRBV7-9	TRBJ2-5	CASSPRDLIKRETQYF	TGTGCCAGCAGCCCGAGGGACCTCATAAAACGGGAGACCCAGTACTTC
.	16	TRBD2	TRBV12-3/TRBV12-4	TRBJ2-3	CASSLTLAGGSDTQYF	TGTGCCAGCAGTTTAACCCTAGCGGGGGGGTCAGATACGCAGTATTTT
.	14	TRBD2	TRBV20-1	TRBJ2-3	CSLLAGALRDTQYF	TGCAGCCTACTAGCGGGGGCTCTCCGGGATACGCAGTATTTT
.	15	.	TRBV11-3	TRBJ2-2	CASSLDFPRTGELFF	TGTGCCAGCAGCTTAGATTTCCCCAGGACGGGGGAGCTGTTTTTT
.	17	TRBD2	TRBV20-1	TRBJ2-1	CSARDQGAGGRLNEQFF	TGCAGTGCTAGAGATCAGGGAGCGGGGGGCCGCTTAAATGAGCAGTTCTTC
.	15	.	TRBV5-3	TRBJ2-1	CASSWAPSNYNEQFF	TGTGCCAGCAGCTGGGCCCCGTCCAACTACAATGAGCAGTTCTTC
.	13	.	TRBV15	TRBJ2-1	CATSQGSYNEQFF	TGTGCCACATCTCAGGGCTCCTACAATGAGCAGTTCTTC
.	14	.	TRBV7-2	TRBJ1-5	CASSFKGSNQPQHF	TGTGCCAGCAGCTTTAAAGGGAGCAATCAGCCCCAGCATTTT
few	15	.	TRBV20-1	TRBJ1-4	CSASGGDGLNEKLFF	TGCAGTGCTAGTGGAGGGGACGGACTGAATGAAAAACTGTTTTTT
few	13	TRBD2	TRBV6-2/TRBV6-3	TRBJ2-7	CASSRRGSAEQYF	TGTGCCAGCAGTCGACGCGGGAGTGCCGAGCAGTACTTC
once	15	TRBD2	TRBV12-5	TRBJ2-1	CASGPLAGGYNEQFF	TGTGCTAGTGGTCCCCTAGCGGGAGGGTACAATGAGCAGTTCTTC
few	12	.	TRBV6-2/TRBV6-3	TRBJ2-5	CASSPWMETQYF	TGTGCCAGCAGTCCGTGGATGGAGACCCAGTACTTC
few	14	.	TRBV9	TRBJ2-2	CASSVVPNTGELFF	TGTGCCAGCAGCGTAGTCCCGAACACCGGGGAGCTGTTTTTT
once	17	.	TRBV7-9	TRBJ2-5	CVSSLGSGPNKLETQYF	TGTGTCAGCAGCTTAGGGAGCGGACCCAACAAATTGGAGACCCAGTACTTC
few	14	TRBD1	TRBV5-4	TRBJ2-1	CASSYEGQGREQFF	TGTGCCAGCAGCTATGAGGGACAGGGGCGTGAGCAGTTCTTC
.	13	TRBD2	TRBV6-1	TRBJ2-1	CASSPRTSYEQFF	TGTGCCAGCAGTCCTCGGACTAGCTACGAGCAGTTCTTC
few	15	.	TRBV18	TRBJ1-1	CASSPPTGPGTEAFF	TGTGCCAGCTCACCGCCAACAGGGCCGGGCACTGAAGCTTTCTTT
.	16	TRBD2	TRBV5-1	TRBJ2-1	CASVPSGTSAYNEQFF	TGCGCCAGCGTACCCTCTGGGACTAGCGCATACAATGAGCAGTTCTTC
.	16	.	TRBV11-2	TRBJ2-6	CASSLISFSGANVLTF	TGTGCCAGCAGCTTGATTTCTTTCTCTGGGGCCAACGTCCTGACTTTC
.	15	TRBD2	TRBV5-4	TRBJ2-5	CASSFSSGGQETQYF	TGTGCCAGCAGCTTTAGTAGCGGGGGTCAAGAGACCCAGTACTTC
.	17	TRBD1	TRBV7-9	TRBJ1-5	CASSYGLGTGYNQPQHF	TGTGCCAGCAGCTACGGGCTGGGGACAGGTTACAATCAGCCCCAGCATTTT
few	16	.	TRBV15	TRBJ1-2	CATSPSSRPRYYGYTF	TGTGCCACCAGCCCGTCCTCTAGGCCGAGGTACTATGGCTACACCTTC
many	14	.	TRBV12-3/TRBV12-4	TRBJ2-1	CASSPSLAGHEQFF	TGTGCCAGCAGTCCCAGCCTAGCAGGGCATGAGCAGTTCTTC
few	16	.	TRBV19	TRBJ1-1	CASSTLLHSADTEAFF	TGTGCCAGTAGTACCCTCTTGCACTCGGCGGACACTGAAGCTTTCTTT
.	14	.	TRBV3-1	TRBJ2-7	CASSQETSSREQYF	TGTGCCAGCAGCCAAGAAACCTCTTCGCGGGAGCAGTACTTC
.	17	TRBD2	TRBV5-1	TRBJ2-1	CASSIGTSGSLYNEQFF	TGCGCCAGCAGCATTGGGACTAGCGGGAGCCTCTACAATGAGCAGTTCTTC
few	12	.	TRBV6-8	TRBJ1-1	CASSRGRVEAFF	TGTGCCAGCAGCAGGGGAAGGGTTGAAGCTTTCTTT